The entry below describes one T cell receptor beta chain. Trimming removed 4 bases at V and 4 bases at J, with 11 bases between. Germline CDR1 reads SGHNT; CDR2 reads YYREEE (reference sequence). CDR3 length: 13 amino acids. TCRdb's copy holds only in-frame clones and misses some; the assay was immunoSEQ multiplex PCR. The sample carries 200,000 to 250,000 clones, approximately 80% recorded once. The sample comes from a study of blood T cell repertoires in COVID-19. The chain has TRBV5-4 and TRBJ2-5; D is undetermined. This TCR was sampled from a woman of 80 years or more with active or convalescent COVID-19. Sequenced material: peripheral blood. CDR3 DNA sequence: TGTGCCAGCAGCACTCCCTCGCTAGAGACCCAGTACTTC. As protein: CASSTPSLETQYF.